This T cell receptor (beta chain) was recorded in a study of cytomegalovirus exposure and HLA in healthy donors. PCR primers comprised 60 Vbeta and 13 Jbeta primers. Measured with immunoSEQ multiplex PCR; TCRdb has only the in-frame clones, and not every one. The profile shows 200,000 to 250,000 clones, around 89% of them singletons. General observations from the study: Further analysis was carried out later, and it showed several of the most significant clusters appearing linked to common viral pathogens. TCR beta V- and J-gene trimming was later associated with a missense DCLRE1C variant. Within an earlier analysis, most TCR beta V segments proved productive either about 87% or about 30% of the time.

The V and J ends lost 0 bases and 6 bases respectively, with 9 bases between them. Germline loops: CDR1 MGHRA, CDR2 YSYEKL. The CDR3 sequence is 13 residues long. For this clone: Its cognate antigen is unknown.

The chain joins TRBV4-1 to TRBJ2-7; D not resolved. This receptor was identified in a woman between 18 and 30 years old in good health and CMV-seronegative. The sequenced sample was PBMCs. CDR3 sequence reads: CASSQDAVAEQYF. The CDR3 DNA reads as TGCGCCAGCAGCCAAGATGCAGTCGCCGAGCAGTACTTC.